This TCR beta chain stems from a study of blood T cell repertoires in COVID-19. TCRdb's copy holds only in-frame clones and misses some; the assay was immunoSEQ multiplex PCR. The table records 150,000 or so clones, about four fifths of them present only once. This clonotype originated in a young man with active or convalescent COVID-19. Specimen: peripheral blood.

CDR3 in amino acids: CASNRGQGRNQPQHF. CDR3 nucleotide sequence: TGTGCCAGCAACCGGGGACAGGGGCGCAATCAGCCCCAGCATTTT. The chain links TRBV28 to TRBJ1-5, with 10 bases matching TRBD1. Germline assignment: CDR1 MDHEN and CDR2 SYDVKM. The CDR3 consists of 15 residues. The V and J ends lost 7 bases and 2 bases, in that order; junction bases with no gene match: 5.